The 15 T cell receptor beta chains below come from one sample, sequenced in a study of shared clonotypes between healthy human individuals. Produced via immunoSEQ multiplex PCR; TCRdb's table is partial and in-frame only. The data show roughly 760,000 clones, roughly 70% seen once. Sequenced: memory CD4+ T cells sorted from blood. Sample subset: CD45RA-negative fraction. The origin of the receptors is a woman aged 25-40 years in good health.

In DNA, the CDR3 is TGTGCCAGCAGCAACGGGATAAGTGGGTCCTACGAGCAGTACTTC. Protein: CASSNGISGSYEQYF. This chain joins TRBV6-1 and TRBJ2-7, with a weak D call TRBD2 (5 bases). Germline CDR1 and CDR2: MNHNS and SASEGT. CDR3 length: 15 amino acids. With 6 bases removed from V and 1 base from J, the gap between germline ends came to 16 bases.

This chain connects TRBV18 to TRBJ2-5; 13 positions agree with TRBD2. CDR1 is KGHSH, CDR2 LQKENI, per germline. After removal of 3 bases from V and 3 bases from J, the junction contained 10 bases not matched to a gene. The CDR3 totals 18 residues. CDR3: CASSPPGLAGKGEETQYF. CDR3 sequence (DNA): TGTGCCAGCTCACCCCCGGGACTAGCGGGAAAGGGGGAAGAGACCCAGTACTTC.

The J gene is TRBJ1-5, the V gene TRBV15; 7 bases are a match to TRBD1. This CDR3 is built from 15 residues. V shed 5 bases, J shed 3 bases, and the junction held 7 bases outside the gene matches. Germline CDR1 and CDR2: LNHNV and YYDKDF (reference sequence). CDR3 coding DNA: TGTGCCACCAGCCCTCGACAGGGTGACAATCAGCCCCAGCATTTT. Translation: CATSPRQGDNQPQHF.

The CDR3 bases are TGTGCCAGCAGTGAAAGCGGGAGAACCTACGAGCAGTACTTC. Its protein product is CASSESGRTYEQYF. The chain combines TRBV6-1 with TRBJ2-7; 8 bases map to TRBD2. The junction had 2 bases not matched to a gene; V was cut back by 2 bases and J by 2 bases. CDR1 and CDR2 from the germline V gene are MNHNS and SASEGT. The CDR3 runs 14 residues.

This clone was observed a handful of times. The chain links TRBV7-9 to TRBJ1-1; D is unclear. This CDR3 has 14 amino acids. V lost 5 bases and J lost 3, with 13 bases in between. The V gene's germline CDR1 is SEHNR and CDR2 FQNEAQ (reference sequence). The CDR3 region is CASSQMMEDTEAFF. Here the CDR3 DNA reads TGTGCCAGCAGCCAAATGATGGAGGACACTGAAGCTTTCTTT.

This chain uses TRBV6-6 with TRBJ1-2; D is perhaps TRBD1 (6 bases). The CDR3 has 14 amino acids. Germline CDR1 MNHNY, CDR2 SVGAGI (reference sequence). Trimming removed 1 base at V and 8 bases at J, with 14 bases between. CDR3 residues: CASSYFQPGTGYTF. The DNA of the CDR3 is TGTGCCAGCAGTTACTTTCAACCCGGGACAGGCTACACCTTC.

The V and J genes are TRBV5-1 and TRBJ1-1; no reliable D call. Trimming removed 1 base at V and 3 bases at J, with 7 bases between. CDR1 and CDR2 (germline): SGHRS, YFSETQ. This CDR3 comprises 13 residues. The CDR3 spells CASSLWGDTEAFF. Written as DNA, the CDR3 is TGCGCCAGCAGCTTGTGGGGTGACACTGAAGCTTTCTTT.

The CDR3 sequence is CASREPRAGANVLTF. The CDR3 nucleotides are TGTGCCAGCAGGGAACCCAGGGCTGGGGCCAACGTCCTGACTTTC. The J gene is TRBJ2-6, the V gene TRBV6-5; D is perhaps TRBD1 (5 bases). The germline V gene encodes CDR1 MNHEY and CDR2 SVGAGI. The CDR3 has 15 amino acids. V was pared by 6 bases and J by 2 bases, with 11 bases between.

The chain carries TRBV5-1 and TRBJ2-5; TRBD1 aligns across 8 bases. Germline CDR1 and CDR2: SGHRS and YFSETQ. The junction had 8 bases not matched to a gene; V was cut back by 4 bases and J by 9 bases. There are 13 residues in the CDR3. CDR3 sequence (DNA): TGCGCCAGCAGCCGAGCAGGGGGCATGGCCCAGTACTTC. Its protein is CASSRAGGMAQYF.

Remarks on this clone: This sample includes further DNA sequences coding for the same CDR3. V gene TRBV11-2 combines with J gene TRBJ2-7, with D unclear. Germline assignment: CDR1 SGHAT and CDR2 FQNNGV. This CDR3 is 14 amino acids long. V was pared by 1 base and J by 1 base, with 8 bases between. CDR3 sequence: CASSLGLASYEQYF. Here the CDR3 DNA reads TGTGCCAGCAGCTTAGGCCTTGCTTCCTACGAGCAGTACTTC.

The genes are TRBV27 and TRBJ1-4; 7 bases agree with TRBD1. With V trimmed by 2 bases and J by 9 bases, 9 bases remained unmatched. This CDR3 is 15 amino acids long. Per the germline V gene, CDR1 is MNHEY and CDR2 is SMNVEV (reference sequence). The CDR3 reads CASSLAGQLSQKLFF. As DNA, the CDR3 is TGTGCCAGCAGTTTAGCGGGACAGCTGAGCCAAAAACTGTTTTTT.

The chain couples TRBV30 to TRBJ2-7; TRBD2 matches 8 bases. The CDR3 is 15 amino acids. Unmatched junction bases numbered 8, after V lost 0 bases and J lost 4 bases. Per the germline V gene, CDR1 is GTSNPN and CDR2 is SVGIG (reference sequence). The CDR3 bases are TGTGCCTGGAGTGTATCCGCGGGAGGCGAGTACGAGCAGTACTTC. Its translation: CAWSVSAGGEYEQYF.

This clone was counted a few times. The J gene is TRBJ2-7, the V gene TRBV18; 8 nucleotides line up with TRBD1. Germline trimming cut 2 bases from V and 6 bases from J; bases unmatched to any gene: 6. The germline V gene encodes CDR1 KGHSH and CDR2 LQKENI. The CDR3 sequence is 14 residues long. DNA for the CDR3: TGTGCCAGCTCACCAGCGGACAGGGAGTCCGAGCAGTACTTC. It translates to CASSPADRESEQYF.

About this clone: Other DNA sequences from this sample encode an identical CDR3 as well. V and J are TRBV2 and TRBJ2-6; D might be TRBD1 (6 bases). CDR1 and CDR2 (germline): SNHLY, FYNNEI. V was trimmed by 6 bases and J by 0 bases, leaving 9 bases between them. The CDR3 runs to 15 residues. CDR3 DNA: TGTGCCAGCAGCAGGGACATCTCTGGGGCCAACGTCCTGACTTTC. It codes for CASSRDISGANVLTF.

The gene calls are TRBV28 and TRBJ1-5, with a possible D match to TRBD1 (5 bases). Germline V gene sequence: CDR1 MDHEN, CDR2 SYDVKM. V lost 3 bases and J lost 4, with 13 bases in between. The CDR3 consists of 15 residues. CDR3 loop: CASSLGGARNQPQHF. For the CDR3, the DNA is TGTGCCAGCAGTTTGGGTGGGGCGAGGAATCAGCCCCAGCATTTT.